The entry below gives a single T cell receptor (beta chain) sequence along with its context. The antigen this receptor binds is unknown. Base qualities are not provided; no much larger clone lies one nucleotide away. Sorted unstimulated T cells and proliferating T cells recovered from mixed lymphocyte reactions were subjected to TCRbeta CDR3 sequencing. Fresh whole blood from ten HLA-typed healthy donors was used as the source from which PBMCs were isolated. V lost 1 base and J lost 2 bases, and the count of bases not matched to a germline gene is 14. The CDR3 starts with the cysteine, ends with the phenylalanine, and has 18 residues. The sequence is cut down to CDR3 DNA, 54 bases in frame from base 1. The germline V gene supplies CDR1 SGHDN and CDR2 FVKESK. The entry originates in a study of siplizumab effects on memory and regulatory T cells (dated by TCRdb to about 2019). About the full investigation: The study examined how the anti-CD2 antibody siplizumab affects alloreactive T-cell subsets in allogeneic mixed lymphocyte reactions built from human PBMCs.

Library preparation was by the immunoSEQ multiplex PCR assay. Roughly 10^5 TCR templates per sample were assayed on the deep sequencing platform. Genomic DNA extracted from sorted T cells was the material used for TCRbeta CDR3 sequencing. Regarding the original processing steps: The R programming language was used for clonal analysis of TCRbeta CDR3 data. Comparing unstimulated samples against CFSE-low samples taken after the reaction was how alloreactive CD4+ and CD8+ clones were defined. Alloreactive CD4+ clones were assigned to regulatory or non-regulatory origin by matching sequences to sorted unstimulated Treg and non-Treg repertoires. Entries here come from immuneACCESS through TCRdb and include only in-frame sequences with V and J called. Some clones fail to appear in such tables; in the studies checked, an unresolved V gene covers under half of the shortfall, and the cause of the remainder is unknown. That table gives V, J and clone size, and the DNA gave D and trimming. In all, the sample holds 50,000 or so clones, and approximately 95% of those were seen once. About 40% of the sample is taken by the ten largest.

Study-level results and caveats: For roughly 75-97% of proliferating CD4+ or CD8+ clones, no naive or memory phenotype could be assigned. Unstimulated naive T cells appeared to be more diverse than memory T cells, and naive cells seemed to make a substantial contribution to the alloresponse. Because sequences below about 10^-5 frequency were poorly captured, only a minor fraction of alloreactive clones could be mapped to unstimulated subsets. The cumulative frequency of alloreactive sequences traceable to unstimulated CD4+ memory T cells was significantly reduced by siplizumab. Whether proliferating Tregs from siplizumab cultures were suppressive was not functionally confirmed. Among mappable alloreactive CD4+ clones, the Treg-derived fraction averaged approximately 66% with siplizumab versus roughly 25% in control reactions.

This receptor chain uses TRBV14 and TRBJ2-7; TRBD1 agrees with 7 junctional bases. The TCR originated in a human donor in good health. The sample consisted of CD8+ T cells sorted from blood. The DNA reads as follows: TGTGCCAGCAGCCAAGGACGGGTGAGGACAGGTCCCACCTACGAGCAGTACTTC. This gives the protein CASSQGRVRTGPTYEQYF.